The 10 T cell receptor beta chains below come from one sample, sequenced in a study of naive and memory T cell subsets. Amplification of ligated cDNA took four PCR rounds with SP2 and nested alpha and beta constant primers. Each CDR3 protein is one row after TCRdb ran MiXCR on the 5' RACE reads. The sample includes 55,000 to 70,000 distinct CDR3 sequences, more than 7.5% of them seen just once. The library had UMIs added by 3' ligation of an oligonucleotide to TCR cDNA. The receptors were gathered from a female donor in good health.

The CDR3 coding sequence is TGCGCCAGCAGCCAAGGAGCAGCAGAGAACACTGAAGCTTTCTTT. Translating it yields CASSQGAAENTEAFF. This chain uses TRBV4-1 with TRBJ1-1; D is undetermined. This CDR3 is built from 15 residues. Germline values: CDR1 MGHRA, CDR2 YSYEKL. The germline V and J ends were trimmed by 1 base and 1 base, with 10 bases remaining between them.

This clonotype was detected ten times or more. The chain couples TRBV9 to TRBJ1-5; no clear D gene. The ends were cut back, 3 bases at V and 7 bases at J, with 14 bases in the middle. CDR1 is SGDLS, CDR2 YYNGEE, per germline. This CDR3 comprises 14 residues. The CDR3 sequence: CASSDGTGTQPQHF. CDR3 nucleotides: TGTGCCAGCAGCGATGGCACCGGCACCCAGCCCCAGCATTTT.

The chain recombines TRBV4-3 with TRBJ2-5, with TRBD1 matching 12 bases. The germline gives CDR1 LGHNA, CDR2 YSLEER. V was pared by 3 bases and J by 5 bases, with 4 bases of the junction left unmatched. The CDR3 runs 15 residues. The CDR3 loop reads CASSQGTGGPETQYF. DNA of the CDR3: TGCGCCAGCAGCCAGGGGACAGGGGGCCCGGAGACCCAGTACTTC.

This clonotype has just a few counts. The chain joins TRBV7-8 to TRBJ2-1; 8 bases line up with TRBD2. Losses at the gene ends were 2 bases for V and 6 bases for J; bases not matched to a gene: 12. The germline gives CDR1 SGHVS, CDR2 FQNEAQ. The CDR3 is made up of 17 amino acids. DNA of the CDR3: TGTGCCAGCAGCTTACCCCTAGCGGCGGGGGGTTTCAATGAGCAGTTCTTC. As protein: CASSLPLAAGGFNEQFF.

This clonotype has ten or more counts. V and J are TRBV12-3 or TRBV12-4 and TRBJ1-1, with D tentatively TRBD1 (5 bases). The V and J ends lost 5 bases and 5 bases respectively, with 6 bases between them. The CDR3 is 11 residues long. The CDR3 loop reads CASSRGTEAFF. The CDR3 nucleotides read TGTGCCAGCAGTAGGGGTACTGAAGCTTTCTTT.

The J gene is TRBJ2-2, the V gene TRBV5-4; maybe TRBD2 (5 bases). This CDR3 region has 13 residues. CDR1 is SGHNT, CDR2 YYREEE, per germline (reference sequence). V lost 0 bases to trimming and J lost 6 bases, with 6 bases between them. CDR3 nucleotide sequence: TGTGCCAGCAGCTTGGTCGGGGCCGGGGAGCTGTTTTTT. Protein product: CASSLVGAGELFF.

This clonotype was picked up a small number of times. The chain is built from TRBV19 and TRBJ1-5; no clear D gene. The CDR3 loop spans 13 amino acids. Trimming pared 4 bases from V and 1 base from J, leaving 5 bases between. Germline V gene lookup returns CDR1 LNHDA and CDR2 SQIVND (reference sequence). The CDR3 bases are TGTGCCAGTAGTAGGAAAAGCAATCAGCCCCAGCATTTT. It yields the protein CASSRKSNQPQHF.

In this sample, this clonotype turned up many times. The chain is built from TRBV28 and TRBJ1-1, with TRBD1 as a possible D gene (6 bases). The germline V and J ends were trimmed by 5 bases and 2 bases, with 9 bases remaining between them. This CDR3 has 13 residues. Germline V gene data show CDR1 as MDHEN and CDR2 as SYDVKM. The CDR3 DNA reads TGTGCCAGCAGTACAGGGCCAAACACTGAAGCTTTCTTT. Amino acid sequence: CASSTGPNTEAFF. Based on the CDR3 plus reference TRBV28 and TRBJ1-1, the full variable domain is DVKVTQSSRYLVKRTGEKVFLECVQDMDHENMFWYRQDPGLGLRLIYFSYDVKMKEKGDIPEGYSVSREKKERFSLILESASTNQTSMYLCASSTGPNTEAFFGQGTRLTVV.

This clonotype was found many times. The V gene is TRBV5-1, the J gene TRBJ2-7; no clear D gene. The CDR3 is 14 residues long. Germline CDR1 SGHRS, CDR2 YFSETQ. Trimming left V 2 bases short and J 2 bases short, with 11 bases between. The DNA for the CDR3 is TGCGCCAGCAGCTTTAGCCAGGTCGCCTACGAGCAGTACTTC. This sequence encodes CASSFSQVAYEQYF. The full variable domain, with the rest looked up from reference TRBV5-1 and TRBJ2-7, is KAGVTQTPRYLIKTRGQQVTLSCSPISGHRSVSWYQQTPGQGLQFLFEYFSETQRNKGNFPGRFSGRQFSNSRSEMNVSTLELGDSALYLCASSFSQVAYEQYFGPGTRLTVT.

This clonotype appeared many times. Relative to the germline gene, one junction end is altered; a read error may explain this. The genes are TRBV25-1 and TRBJ1-1; D gene unclear. Germline V gives CDR1 MGHDK, CDR2 SYGVNS. The CDR3 consists of 12 residues. As DNA, the CDR3 is TGTGCCAGCAGTGATTCTCACACAGAAGCTTTCTTT. Translating gives CASSDSHTEAFF. Full variable domain (missing parts from reference TRBV25-1 and TRBJ1-1): EADIYQTPRYLVIGTGKKITLECSQTMGHDKMYWYQQDPGMELHLIHYSYGVNSTEKGDLSSESTVSRIRTEHFPLTLESARPSHTSQYLCASSDSHTEAFFGQGTRLTVV.